This TCR beta chain came from a study of T cells in localized non-small cell lung cancer. This table comes from immunoSEQ multiplex PCR, and its TCRdb copy is limited to in-frame clones, with some not included. This repertoire shows approximately 35,000 clones, approximately 90% found once; its top ten account for 12%. Germline CDR1 MDHEN, CDR2 SYDVKM. Trimming cost V 5 bases and J 1 base, with 13 bases left between them. The length of the CDR3 is 15 residues. This chain uses TRBV28 with TRBJ2-3; weak D call: TRBD1 (6 bases). The specimen was peripheral blood mononuclear cells, collected before any cancer treatment. This receptor was taken from a female donor at least 60 years old with stage II lung adenocarcinoma. The CDR3 loop is CASSTQGYGTDTQYF. CDR3 DNA sequence: TGTGCCAGCAGTACACAGGGATACGGCACAGATACGCAGTATTTT.